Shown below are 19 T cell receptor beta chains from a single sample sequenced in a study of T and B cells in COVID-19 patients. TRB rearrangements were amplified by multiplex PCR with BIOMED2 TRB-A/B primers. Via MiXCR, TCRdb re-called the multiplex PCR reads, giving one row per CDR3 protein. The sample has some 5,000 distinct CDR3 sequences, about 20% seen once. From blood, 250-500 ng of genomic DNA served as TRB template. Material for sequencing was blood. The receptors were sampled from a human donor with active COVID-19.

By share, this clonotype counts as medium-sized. The CDR3 DNA sequence: TGTGCCAGCACCCGTGGGACTAGCGGGGGTGTCGGGCCCGGGGAGCTGTTTTTT. It encodes CASTRGTSGGVGPGELFF. The chain combines TRBV12-3 or TRBV12-4 with TRBJ2-2; 14 bases agree with TRBD2. J lost 6 bases, V lost 7 bases, and 13 bases had no gene match. The CDR3 runs to 18 residues.

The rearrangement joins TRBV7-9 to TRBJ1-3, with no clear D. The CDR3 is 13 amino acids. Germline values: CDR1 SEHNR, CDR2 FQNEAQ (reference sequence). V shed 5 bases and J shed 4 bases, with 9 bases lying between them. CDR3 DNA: TGTGCCAGCAGCATAGATTCAGGAAACACCATATATTTT. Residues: CASSIDSGNTIYF.

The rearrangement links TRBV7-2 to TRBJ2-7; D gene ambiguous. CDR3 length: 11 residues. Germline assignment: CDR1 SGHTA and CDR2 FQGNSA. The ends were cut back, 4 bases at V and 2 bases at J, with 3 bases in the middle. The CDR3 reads CASSSAYEQYF. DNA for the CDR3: TGTGCCAGCAGCTCCGCCTACGAGCAGTACTTC.

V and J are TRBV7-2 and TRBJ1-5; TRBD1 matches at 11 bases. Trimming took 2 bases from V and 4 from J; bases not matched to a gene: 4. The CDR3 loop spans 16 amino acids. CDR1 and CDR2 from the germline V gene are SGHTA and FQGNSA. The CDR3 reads CASSLSGTGGNQPQHF. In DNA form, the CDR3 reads TGTGCCAGCAGCTTAAGCGGGACAGGGGGTAATCAGCCCCAGCATTTT.

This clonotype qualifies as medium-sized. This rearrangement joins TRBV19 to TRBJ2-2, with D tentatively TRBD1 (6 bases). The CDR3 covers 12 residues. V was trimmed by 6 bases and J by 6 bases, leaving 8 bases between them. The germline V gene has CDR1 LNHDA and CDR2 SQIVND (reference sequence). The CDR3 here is CASRGAAGELFF. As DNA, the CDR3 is TGTGCCAGTAGGGGGGCGGCCGGGGAGCTGTTTTTT.

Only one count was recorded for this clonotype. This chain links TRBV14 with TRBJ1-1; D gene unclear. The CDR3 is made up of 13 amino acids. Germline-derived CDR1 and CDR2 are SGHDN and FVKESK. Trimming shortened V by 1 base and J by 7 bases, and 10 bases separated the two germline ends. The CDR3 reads CASSQAEQSEAFF. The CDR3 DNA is TGTGCCAGCAGCCAAGCCGAACAGAGTGAAGCTTTCTTT. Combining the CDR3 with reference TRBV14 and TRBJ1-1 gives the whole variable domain EAGVTQFPSHSVIEKGQTVTLRCDPISGHDNLYWYRRVMGKEIKFLLHFVKESKQDESGMPNNRFLAERTGGTYSTLKVQPAELEDSGVYFCASSQAEQSEAFFGQGTRLTVV.

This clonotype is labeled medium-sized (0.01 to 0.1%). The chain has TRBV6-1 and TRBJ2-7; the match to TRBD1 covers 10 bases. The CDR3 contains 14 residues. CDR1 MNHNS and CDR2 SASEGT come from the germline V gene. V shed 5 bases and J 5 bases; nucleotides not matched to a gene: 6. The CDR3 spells CASSPTGQGNEQYF. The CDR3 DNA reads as TGTGCCAGCAGTCCCACGGGACAGGGGAACGAGCAGTACTTC.

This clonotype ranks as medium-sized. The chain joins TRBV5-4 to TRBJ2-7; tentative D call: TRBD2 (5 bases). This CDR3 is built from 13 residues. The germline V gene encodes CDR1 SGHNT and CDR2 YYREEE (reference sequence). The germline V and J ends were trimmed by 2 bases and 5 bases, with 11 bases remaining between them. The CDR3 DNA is TGTGCCAGCAGCTTCAGCCTAGCCGACGAGCAGTACTTC. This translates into CASSFSLADEQYF.

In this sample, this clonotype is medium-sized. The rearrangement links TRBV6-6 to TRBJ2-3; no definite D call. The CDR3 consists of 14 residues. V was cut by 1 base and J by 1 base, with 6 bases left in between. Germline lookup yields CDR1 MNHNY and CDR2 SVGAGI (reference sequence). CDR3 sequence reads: CASSYLEGTDTQYF. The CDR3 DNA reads TGTGCCAGCAGTTACTTGGAAGGCACAGATACGCAGTATTTT.

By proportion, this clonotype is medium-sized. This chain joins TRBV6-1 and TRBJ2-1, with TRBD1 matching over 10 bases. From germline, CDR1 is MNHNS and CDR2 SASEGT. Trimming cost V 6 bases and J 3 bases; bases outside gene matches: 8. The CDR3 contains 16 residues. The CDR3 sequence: CASSPGTGAHYNEQFF. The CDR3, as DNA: TGTGCCAGCAGCCCTGGGACAGGGGCGCACTACAATGAGCAGTTCTTC.

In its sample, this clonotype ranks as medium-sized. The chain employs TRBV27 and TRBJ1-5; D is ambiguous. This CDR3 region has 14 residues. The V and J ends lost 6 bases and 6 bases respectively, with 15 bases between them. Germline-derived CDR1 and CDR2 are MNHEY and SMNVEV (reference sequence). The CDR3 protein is CASRGVVGSQPQHF. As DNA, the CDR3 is TGTGCCAGCAGAGGAGTCGTTGGCAGTCAGCCCCAGCATTTT.

Written as DNA, the CDR3 is TGTGCCATCATGTTCGATTCTAACTATGGCTACACCTTC. It encodes CAIMFDSNYGYTF. The chain recombines TRBV10-3 with TRBJ1-2; the D is unclear. The CDR3 is made up of 13 amino acids. The V end was cut by 7 bases, the J end by 0 bases, with 9 bases between. Germline V lookup: CDR1 ENHRY, CDR2 SYGVKD.

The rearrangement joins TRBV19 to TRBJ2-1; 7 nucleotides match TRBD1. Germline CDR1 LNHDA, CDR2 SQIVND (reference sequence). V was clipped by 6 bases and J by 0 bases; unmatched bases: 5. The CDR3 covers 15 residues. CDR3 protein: CASSPGQASYNEQFF. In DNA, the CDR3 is TGTGCCAGTAGCCCTGGACAGGCCTCCTACAATGAGCAGTTCTTC.

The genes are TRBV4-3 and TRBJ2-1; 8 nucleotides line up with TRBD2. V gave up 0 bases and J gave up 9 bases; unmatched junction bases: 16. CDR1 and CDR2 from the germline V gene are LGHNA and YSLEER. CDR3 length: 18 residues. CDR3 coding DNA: TGCGCCAGCAGCCAAGATCTCCCACTAGCGGTAGGGCGGGGTGAGCAGTTCTTC. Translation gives CASSQDLPLAVGRGEQFF.

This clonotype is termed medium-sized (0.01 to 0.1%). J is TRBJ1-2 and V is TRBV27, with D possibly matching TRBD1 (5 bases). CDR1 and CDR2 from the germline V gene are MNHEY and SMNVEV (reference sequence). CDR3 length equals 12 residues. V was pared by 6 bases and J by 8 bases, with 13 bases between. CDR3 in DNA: TGTGCCAGCAGCTCCGGGACCGGGGGCTACACCTTC. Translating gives CASSSGTGGYTF.

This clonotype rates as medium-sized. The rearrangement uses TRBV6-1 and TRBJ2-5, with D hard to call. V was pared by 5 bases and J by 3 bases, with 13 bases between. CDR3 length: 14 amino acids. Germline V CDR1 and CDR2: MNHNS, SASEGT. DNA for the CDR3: TGTGCCAGCAGTCAATGGGCGGTAAAAGAGACCCAGTACTTC. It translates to CASSQWAVKETQYF.

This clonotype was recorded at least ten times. The CDR3 region has the DNA TGTGCCAGCAGCGGCGGACAGGGTGTTCGTCAGCCCCAGCATTTT. It specifies CASSGGQGVRQPQHF. The chain carries TRBV7-2 and TRBJ1-5; TRBD1 matches 8 bases. This CDR3 spans 15 amino acids. Germline loops: CDR1 SGHTA, CDR2 FQGNSA. The ends lost 5 bases at V and 6 bases at J; junction bases unmatched: 9. The complete variable domain, with remaining parts taken from reference TRBV7-2 and TRBJ1-5, reads GAGVSQSPSNKVTEKGKDVELRCDPISGHTALYWYRQSLGQGLEFLIYFQGNSAPDKSGLPSDRFSAERTGGSVSTLTIQRTQQEDSAVYLCASSGGQGVRQPQHFGDGTRLSIL.

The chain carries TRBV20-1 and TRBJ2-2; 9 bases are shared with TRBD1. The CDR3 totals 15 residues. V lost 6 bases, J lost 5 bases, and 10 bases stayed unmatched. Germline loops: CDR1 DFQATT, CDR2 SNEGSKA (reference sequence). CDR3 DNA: TGCAGTGCCCCCTACAGGGGGCAATATACCGGGGAGCTGTTTTTT. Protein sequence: CSAPYRGQYTGELFF.

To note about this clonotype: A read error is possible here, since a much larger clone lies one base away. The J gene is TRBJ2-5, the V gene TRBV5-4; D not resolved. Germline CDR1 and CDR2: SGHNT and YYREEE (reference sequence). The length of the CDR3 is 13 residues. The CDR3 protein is CASSLAYHETQYF. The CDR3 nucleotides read TGTGCCAGCAGCTTGGCTTACCATGAGACCCAGTACTTC.